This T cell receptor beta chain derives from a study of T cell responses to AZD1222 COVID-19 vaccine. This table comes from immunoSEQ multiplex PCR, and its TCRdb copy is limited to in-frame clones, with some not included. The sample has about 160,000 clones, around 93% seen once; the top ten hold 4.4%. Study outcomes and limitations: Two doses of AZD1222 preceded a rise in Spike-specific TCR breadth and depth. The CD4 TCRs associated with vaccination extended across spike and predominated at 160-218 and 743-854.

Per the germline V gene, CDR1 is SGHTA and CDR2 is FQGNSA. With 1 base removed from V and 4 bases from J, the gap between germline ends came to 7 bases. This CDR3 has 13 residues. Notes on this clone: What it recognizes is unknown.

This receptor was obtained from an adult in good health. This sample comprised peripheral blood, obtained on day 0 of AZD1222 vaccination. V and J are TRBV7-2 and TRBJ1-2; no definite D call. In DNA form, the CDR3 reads TGTGCCAGCAGCTTAGGGAAATCCTATGGCTACACCTTC. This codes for CASSLGKSYGYTF. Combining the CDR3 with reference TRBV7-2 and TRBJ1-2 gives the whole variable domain GAGVSQSPSNKVTEKGKDVELRCDPISGHTALYWYRQSLGQGLEFLIYFQGNSAPDKSGLPSDRFSAERTGGSVSTLTIQRTQQEDSAVYLCASSLGKSYGYTFGSGTRLTVV.